The rows below give T cell receptor beta chains drawn from one sample of a study of CD39 and CD103 CD8 tumor-infiltrating T cells. The table came from immunoSEQ multiplex PCR; TCRdb's copy has only in-frame clones and leaves some out. The sample consists of 15,000 or so clones, 90% to 95% of them appearing once. Sequences were obtained from CD8+ T cells sorted from blood. The receptor set was obtained from a human donor with head and neck squamous cell carcinoma. CDR3s include the opening cysteine and the closing phenylalanine or tryptophan. D genes are given only for firm matches. Size tells how often a clone was seen (once, few, many) or the class of an expanded clone, and some rows leave it out.

clone_size j_call cdr3_length v_call d_call cdr3_nt cdr3_aa
NA TRBJ1-5 15 TRBV5-5 NA TGTGCCAGCAGCTTTAGTATTTCAGAGTTTCAGCCCCAGCATTTT CASSFSISEFQPQHF
NA TRBJ2-2 16 TRBV5-4 TRBD1 TGTGCCAGCAGCTTCGGGGCAGGGGGTAGAGTCGGGGAGCTGTTTTTT CASSFGAGGRVGELFF
few TRBJ1-1 14 TRBV11-2 NA TGTGCCAGCAGCTCCGGGGGTTCGGGCACTGAAGCTTTCTTT CASSSGGSGTEAFF
NA TRBJ1-1 14 TRBV9 NA TGTGCCAGCAGCGTAGGGGCGGGTGACACTGAAGCTTTCTTT CASSVGAGDTEAFF
NA TRBJ1-1 12 TRBV28 NA TGTGCCATCTGGGACCGGGGGACTGAAGCTTTCTTT CAIWDRGTEAFF
NA TRBJ2-2 15 TRBV6-1 NA TGTGCCAGCAGTGACCCAATAGTCAACACCGGGGAGCTGTTTTTT CASSDPIVNTGELFF
few TRBJ2-7 18 TRBV7-9 TRBD1 TGTGCCAGCAGCTCTACCCAAATCTCGGGACAGGTCCCCTACGAGCAGTACTTC CASSSTQISGQVPYEQYF
NA TRBJ1-1 15 TRBV7-9 NA TGTGCCAGCAGCTTAGACGGGGGATTGAACACTGAAGCTTTCTTT CASSLDGGLNTEAFF
once TRBJ1-6 14 TRBV19 NA TGTGCCAGTAGGTGGCAGGGTGGAGATTCACCCCTCCACTTT CASRWQGGDSPLHF
NA TRBJ1-6 16 TRBV10-2 TRBD1 TGCGCCAGCAGTGAGAGCGGCGGGACAGTTAATTCACCCCTCCACTTT CASSESGGTVNSPLHF
NA TRBJ2-5 15 TRBV13 NA TGTGCCAGCAGCTTAAGGCGGGACAGTCAAGAGACCCAGTACTTC CASSLRRDSQETQYF
NA TRBJ2-3 15 TRBV18 NA TGTGCCAGCTCACAGTACGGGGGGCCATCAGATACGCAGTATTTT CASSQYGGPSDTQYF
NA TRBJ1-5 12 TRBV7-9 NA TGTGCCAGCAGCTTTCATGATCAGCCCCAGCATTTT CASSFHDQPQHF
few TRBJ1-1 14 TRBV4-2 NA TGTGCCAGCAGCCAACAGGACATGAACACTGAAGCTTTCTTT CASSQQDMNTEAFF
NA TRBJ2-7 13 TRBV2 NA TGTGCCAGCTATCTTTGGGGAGAGGACGAGCAGTACTTC CASYLWGEDEQYF
NA TRBJ2-7 14 TRBV9 NA TGTGCCAGCAGCGTTGGCCAGGAACCCTACGAGCAGTACTTC CASSVGQEPYEQYF
NA TRBJ1-2 14 TRBV5-6 NA TGTGCCAGCAGCGACTGGACAGTACTTTATGGCTACACCTTC CASSDWTVLYGYTF
NA TRBJ1-1 19 TRBV27 NA TGTGCCAGCAGTTTTACGCGCACAGTAAATAAGGTGGGTAACACTGAAGCTTTCTTT CASSFTRTVNKVGNTEAFF
NA TRBJ1-1 15 TRBV6-1 TRBD1 TGTGCCAGCAGCCGCCTAAAGACAGGGAGCACTGAAGCTTTCTTT CASSRLKTGSTEAFF
NA TRBJ1-1 13 TRBV19 NA TGTGCCAGTAAGATTAGCCCGAACACTGAAGCTTTCTTT CASKISPNTEAFF
NA TRBJ1-2 16 TRBV6-1 NA TGTGCCAGCAGTGAAGTCGAGGGTCAGACTAACTATGGCTACACCTTC CASSEVEGQTNYGYTF
NA TRBJ2-7 13 TRBV30 TRBD1 TGTGCCTGGAGTGAAGGACAGGGAGACGAGCAGTACTTC CAWSEGQGDEQYF
few TRBJ2-7 12 TRBV10-1 TRBD2 TGCGCCAGCTCGGGCGGGGGCTACGAGCAGTACTTC CASSGGGYEQYF
few TRBJ2-2 18 TRBV5-8 NA TGTGCCAGCAGCCCTCACCTGGGAACAGACCTGAACACCGGGGAGCTGTTTTTT CASSPHLGTDLNTGELFF
few TRBJ1-2 16 TRBV4-2 TRBD1 TGTGCCAGCAGCCAAGAAACAGGGGAAGGTTACAATGGCTACACCTTC CASSQETGEGYNGYTF
NA TRBJ2-2 16 TRBV10-2 TRBD2 TGCGCCAGTTCGAGCGGGGGTCCTTTTTTATATAGGGAGCTGTTTTTT CASSSGGPFLYRELFF